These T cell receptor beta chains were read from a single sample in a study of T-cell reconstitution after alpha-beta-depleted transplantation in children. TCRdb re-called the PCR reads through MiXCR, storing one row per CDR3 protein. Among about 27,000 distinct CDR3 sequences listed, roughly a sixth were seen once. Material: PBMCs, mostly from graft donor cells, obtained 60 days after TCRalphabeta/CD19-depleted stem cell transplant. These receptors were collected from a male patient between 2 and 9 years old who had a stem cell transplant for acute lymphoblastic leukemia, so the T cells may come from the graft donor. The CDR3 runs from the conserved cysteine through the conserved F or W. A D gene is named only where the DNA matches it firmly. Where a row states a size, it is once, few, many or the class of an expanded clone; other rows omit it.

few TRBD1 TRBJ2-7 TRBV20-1 CSGGQSYEQYF TGCAGTGGGGGACAGAGCTACGAGCAGTACTTC
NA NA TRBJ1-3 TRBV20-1 CSARFHRSGNTIYF TGCAGTGCTAGGTTTCACAGGTCTGGAAACACCATATATTTT
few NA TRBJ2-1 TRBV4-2 CASSQVNEQFF TGTGCCAGCAGCCAAGTAAATGAGCAGTTCTTC
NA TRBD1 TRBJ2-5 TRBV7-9 CASSLKDRFQETQYF TGTGCCAGCAGCTTAAAGGACAGGTTCCAAGAGACCCAGTACTTC
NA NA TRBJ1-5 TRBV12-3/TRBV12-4 CASSGDKLSNQPQHF TGTGCCAGCAGTGGGGACAAATTAAGCAATCAGCCCCAGCATTTT
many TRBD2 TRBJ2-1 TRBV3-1 CASSQVSGIDNEQFF TGTGCCAGCAGCCAGGTCAGCGGGATCGACAATGAGCAGTTCTTC
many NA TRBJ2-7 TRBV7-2 CASSFSPGYEQYF TGTGCCAGCAGCTTTTCTCCGGGCTACGAGCAGTACTTC
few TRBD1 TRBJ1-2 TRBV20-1 CSAQGQGFSSGYTF TGCAGTGCCCAGGGACAGGGGTTTTCTAGTGGCTACACCTTC
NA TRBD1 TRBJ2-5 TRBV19 CASSIRGTGVQETQYF TGTGCCAGTAGTATTCGAGGGACAGGGGTGCAAGAGACCCAGTACTTC
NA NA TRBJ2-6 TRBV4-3 CASSQDEGSSSSGANVLTF TGCGCCAGCAGCCAAGATGAGGGGTCCTCCTCCTCTGGGGCCAACGTCCTGACTTTC
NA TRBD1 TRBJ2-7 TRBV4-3 CASSHSTGESYEQYF TGCGCCAGCAGCCACTCGACAGGGGAGTCTTACGAGCAGTACTTC
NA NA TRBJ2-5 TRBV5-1 CASPLGDPSETQYF TGCGCCAGCCCCCTTGGCGACCCCAGCGAGACCCAGTACTTC
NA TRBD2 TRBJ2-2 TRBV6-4 CASVLRLPGLAGRWELFF TGTGCCAGCGTCCTCCGGCTGCCGGGACTAGCGGGAAGGTGGGAGCTGTTTTTT
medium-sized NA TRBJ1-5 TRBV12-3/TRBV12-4 CASRPTSDGSQPQHF TGTGCCAGCAGGCCAACAAGTGACGGGAGTCAGCCCCAGCATTTT
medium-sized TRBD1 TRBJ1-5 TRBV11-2 CASSRDSLSNQPQHF TGTGCCAGCAGCCGGGACAGCCTAAGCAATCAGCCCCAGCATTTT
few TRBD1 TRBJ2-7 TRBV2 CATQPGQGTGYEQYF TGTGCCACCCAACCGGGACAGGGGACGGGCTACGAGCAGTACTTC
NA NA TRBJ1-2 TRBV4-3 CASSQESVANYGYTF TGCGCCAGCAGCCAAGAGTCAGTCGCTAACTATGGCTACACCTTC
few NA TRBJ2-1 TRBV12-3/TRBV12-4 CASSLGAISGSYNEQFF TGTGCCAGCAGTTTAGGGGCCATTAGCGGCTCCTACAATGAGCAGTTCTTC
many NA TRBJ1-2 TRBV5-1 CASSLRRAREVSYGYTF TGCGCCAGCAGCTTACGCAGGGCCCGGGAGGTTTCCTATGGCTACACCTTC
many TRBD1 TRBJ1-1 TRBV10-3 CAISEGDRGNTEAFF TGTGCCATCAGTGAGGGGGACAGGGGAAACACTGAAGCTTTCTTT
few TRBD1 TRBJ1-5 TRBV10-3 CAIGTGENQPQHF TGTGCCATCGGGACAGGGGAAAATCAGCCCCAGCATTTT
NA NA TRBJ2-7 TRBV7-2 CASSLVGRSDEQYF TGTGCCAGCAGCTTAGTTGGGCGGTCGGACGAGCAGTACTTC
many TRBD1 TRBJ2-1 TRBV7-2 CASSPSGQGYNEQFF TGTGCCAGCAGCCCATCGGGACAGGGGTACAATGAGCAGTTCTTC
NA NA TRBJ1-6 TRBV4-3 CASSQDPGYNSPLHF TGCGCCAGCAGCCAAGATCCTGGCTATAATTCACCCCTCCACTTT
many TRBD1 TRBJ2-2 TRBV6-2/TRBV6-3 CASNARGRGELFF TGTGCCAGCAACGCAAGGGGGCGCGGGGAGCTGTTTTTT
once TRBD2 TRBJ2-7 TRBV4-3 CASSQDWGLWAGGNYEQYF TGCGCCAGCAGCCAAGATTGGGGGTTGTGGGCGGGAGGAAACTACGAGCAGTACTTC
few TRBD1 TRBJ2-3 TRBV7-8 CASSTRPGTGGTDTQYF TGTGCCAGCAGCACGCGCCCCGGGACAGGGGGAACAGATACGCAGTATTTT
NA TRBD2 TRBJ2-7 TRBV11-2 CASSLLAGVEYF TGTGCCAGCAGCCTCCTGGCGGGGGTGGAGTACTTC
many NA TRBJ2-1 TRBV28 CASSLIEGFYNEQFF TGTGCCAGCAGCCTGATCGAGGGCTTCTACAATGAGCAGTTCTTC
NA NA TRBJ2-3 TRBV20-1 CSASVSGGLTDTQYF TGCAGTGCTTCGGTCTCGGGGGGCCTCACAGATACGCAGTATTTT
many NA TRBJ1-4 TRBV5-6 CASSLLGVEKLFF TGTGCCAGCAGCTTGTTGGGGGTAGAAAAACTGTTTTTT
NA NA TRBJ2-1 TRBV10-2 CASSAYNEQFF TGCGCCAGCAGTGCGTACAATGAGCAGTTCTTC
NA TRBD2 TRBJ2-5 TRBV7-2 CASSLGGGPPQYF TGTGCCAGCAGCTTGGGCGGGGGGCCACCGCAGTACTTC
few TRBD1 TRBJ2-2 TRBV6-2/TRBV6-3 CASRRKQGWGTGELFF TGTGCCAGCAGGCGTAAACAGGGGTGGGGCACCGGGGAGCTGTTTTTT
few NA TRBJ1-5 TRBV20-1 CSARDIPGAYSNQPQHF TGCAGTGCTAGAGATATCCCAGGGGCCTATAGCAATCAGCCCCAGCATTTT
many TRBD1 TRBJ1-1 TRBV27 CASRPHTQGTTEAFF TGTGCCAGCAGGCCCCATACACAGGGGACCACTGAAGCTTTCTTT
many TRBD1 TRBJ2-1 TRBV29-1 CSIVPGQGKVQFF TGCAGCATAGTCCCGGGACAGGGCAAGGTGCAGTTCTTC
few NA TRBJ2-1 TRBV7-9 CASSFMGRGTEQFF TGTGCCAGCAGCTTTATGGGGCGGGGAACTGAGCAGTTCTTC
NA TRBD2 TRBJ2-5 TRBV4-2 CASSQGLAGSQETQYF TGTGCCAGCAGCCAAGGACTAGCGGGGAGTCAAGAGACCCAGTACTTC
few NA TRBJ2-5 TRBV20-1 CSARAPSGQETQYF TGCAGTGCTAGAGCCCCGTCGGGGCAAGAGACCCAGTACTTC
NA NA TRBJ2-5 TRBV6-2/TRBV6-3 CASSLSVPMVSQYF TGTGCCAGCAGTTTATCCGTACCAATGGTGTCCCAGTACTTC
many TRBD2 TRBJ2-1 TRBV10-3 CATSGTIYNEQFF TGTGCCACTTCCGGGACTATCTACAATGAGCAGTTCTTC
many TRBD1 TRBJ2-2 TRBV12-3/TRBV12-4 CASSLVGDRTTGELFF TGTGCCAGCAGTTTAGTTGGGGACAGAACGACCGGGGAGCTGTTTTTT
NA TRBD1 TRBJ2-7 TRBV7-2 CASSLAEGQPYEQYF TGTGCCAGCAGCTTAGCTGAGGGACAGCCTTACGAGCAGTACTTC
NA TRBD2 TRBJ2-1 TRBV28 CASSVAGGVKNEQFF TGTGCCAGCAGCGTAGCGGGAGGGGTGAAAAATGAGCAGTTCTTC
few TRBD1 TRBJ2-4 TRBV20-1 CSADPQGTGGGLGYF TGCAGTGCTGATCCCCAAGGCACAGGGGGAGGTTTAGGGTACTTC
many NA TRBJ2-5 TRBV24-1 CATSDFGLQETQYF TGTGCCACCAGTGATTTCGGACTCCAAGAGACCCAGTACTTC